This TCR beta chain was found in a study of regulatory T cells in long-lasting Graves disease. The germline gives CDR1 GTSNPN, CDR2 SVGIG (reference sequence). This CDR3 has 13 amino acids. The ends were cut back, 5 bases at V and 1 base at J, with 11 bases in the middle. This clonotype was seen many times. Time point described: newly diagnosed GD, antithyroid drugs for less than 3 months. TCR sequences were obtained from RNA taken from PBMCs. Researchers made TCR beta libraries by using iRepertoire HTBI primers and running Arm-PCR on CDR3 regions. TCRdb analysed the multiplex PCR reads with MiXCR anew, one entry per CDR3 protein. The table has some 340,000 distinct CDR3 sequences, about 12% seen once. These same records also appear under a second study, on T cells in Graves' hyperthyroidism and ophthalmopathy.

The source is a young woman with Graves disease. The source was peripheral blood mononuclear cells (PBMCs), collected at new diagnosis, from a patient treated with antithyroid drugs. The rearrangement joins TRBV30 to TRBJ1-1; D remains ambiguous. The CDR3 is CAWFYGRNTEAFF. Here the CDR3 DNA reads TGTGCCTGGTTCTACGGGCGGAACACTGAAGCTTTCTTT.